This TCR beta chain came from a study of identical twins. TCRdb called the 5' RACE reads again in MiXCR, with one record for every CDR3 protein. The table has roughly 720,000 distinct CDR3 sequences, 18% seen once. The V gene end was trimmed by 1 base and the J gene end by 7 bases; junction bases not matched to a gene: 9. CDR3 length: 17 residues. Germline CDR1 is SGHRS and CDR2 is YFSETQ. The same specimen was also included in a second study, on T cells expressing NK-cell markers.

This receptor was taken from a woman aged 18-29 years in good health. The material sequenced was PBMCs. The V call is TRBV5-1, the J call TRBJ2-1, with 12 bases fitting TRBD2. The CDR3 protein is CASSLYLAGGPGNEQFF. Here the CDR3 DNA reads TGCGCCAGCAGCTTGTACCTAGCGGGAGGGCCGGGGAATGAGCAGTTCTTC.